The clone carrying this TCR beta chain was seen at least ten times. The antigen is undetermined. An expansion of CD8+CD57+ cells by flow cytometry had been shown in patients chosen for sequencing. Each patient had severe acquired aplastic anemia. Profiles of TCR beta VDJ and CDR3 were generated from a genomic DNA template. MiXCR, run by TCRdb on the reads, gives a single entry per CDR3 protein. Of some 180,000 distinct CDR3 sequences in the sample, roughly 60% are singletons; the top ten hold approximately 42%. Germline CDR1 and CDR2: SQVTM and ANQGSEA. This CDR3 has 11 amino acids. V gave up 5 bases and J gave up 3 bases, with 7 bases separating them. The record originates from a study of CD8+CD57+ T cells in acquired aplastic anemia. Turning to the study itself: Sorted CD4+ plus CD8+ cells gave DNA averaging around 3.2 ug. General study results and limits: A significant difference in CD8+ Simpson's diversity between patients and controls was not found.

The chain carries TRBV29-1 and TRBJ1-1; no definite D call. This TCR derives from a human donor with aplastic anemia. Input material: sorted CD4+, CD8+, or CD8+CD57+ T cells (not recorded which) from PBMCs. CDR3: CSVPRDTEAFF. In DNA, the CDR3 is TGCAGCGTTCCGCGGGACACTGAAGCTTTCTTT.